These 15 T cell receptor beta chains were sequenced from one sample in a study of beta chain features in type 1 diabetes. Overall study results and limits: Moderate yet significant TCRB CDR3 shortening was seen in Type 1 diabetes patients in all four CD4+ subsets.

Expressed TCRB transcripts were sequenced because the entire RNA isolate underwent reverse transcription. The data were produced by immunoSEQ multiplex PCR, yet TCRdb's version contains in-frame clones alone and is incomplete. The sample has 500,000 to 800,000 clones; around 11% are singletons. What these receptors recognize is not known. Sequencing used naive CD4+ T cells from blood. All receptors come from a man aged 25 to 40 with type 1 diabetes.

The chain joins TRBV27 to TRBJ1-2; 9 positions agree with TRBD1. This CDR3 is 14 amino acids long. V lost 5 bases to trimming and J lost 8 bases; unmatched junction nucleotides: 9. Germline-derived CDR1 and CDR2 are MNHEY and SMNVEV (reference sequence). The CDR3 is CASSTGQGSLGYTF. The CDR3 DNA is TGTGCCAGCAGTACTGGACAGGGGAGTTTGGGCTACACCTTC.

The rearrangement joins TRBV20-1 to TRBJ2-3, with D unclear. The CDR3 runs 11 residues. V was shortened by 3 bases and J by 3 bases, with 4 bases between the two germline ends. The V gene's germline CDR1 is DFQATT and CDR2 SNEGSKA (reference sequence). The CDR3 DNA follows: TGCAGTGCTAGCAAAACAGATACGCAGTATTTT. Protein product: CSASKTDTQYF.

This clone was observed a few times. As DNA, the CDR3 is TGTGCCAGCAGCCCCTCGACAGGGGAATTTTCACCCCTCCACTTT. Its translation is CASSPSTGEFSPLHF. V is TRBV7-9 and J is TRBJ1-6; 8 bases map to TRBD1. This CDR3 region has 15 residues. Germline CDR1 and CDR2: SEHNR and FQNEAQ (reference sequence). J was trimmed by 9 bases and V by 5 bases; bases with no gene match: 9.

This chain uses TRBV5-6 with TRBJ1-5; D not certain. CDR3 length: 17 residues. Germline CDR1 and CDR2: SGHDT and YYEEEE. Trimming cost V 1 base and J 4 bases, with 18 bases left between them. CDR3 nucleotides: TGTGCCAGCAGCTTGAGGACGGAGAATCGGGCAAATCAGCCCCAGCATTTT. This codes for CASSLRTENRANQPQHF. The full variable domain, in which reference TRBV5-6 and TRBJ1-5 provide the parts outside the CDR3, is DAGVTQSPTHLIKTRGQQVTLRCSPKSGHDTVSWYQQALGQGPQFIFQYYEEEERQRGNFPDRFSGHQFPNYSSELNVNALLLGDSALYLCASSLRTENRANQPQHFGDGTRLSIL.

This clone appeared a few times. The chain carries TRBV7-9 and TRBJ1-5, with a weak D call TRBD1 (5 bases). The CDR3 contains 16 residues. Per the germline V gene, CDR1 is SEHNR and CDR2 is FQNEAQ (reference sequence). V lost 5 bases and J lost 5, with 19 bases in between. The CDR3 nucleotides read TGTGCCAGCAGCCCCGGGGAGACAGCCCTTTATCAGCCCCAGCATTTT. Protein product: CASSPGETALYQPQHF.

The chain is built from TRBV4-2 and TRBJ2-3; the match to TRBD2 covers 8 bases. The CDR3 is 16 amino acids. J gave up 4 bases and V 0 bases, and 6 bases lay outside the gene matches. Germline lookup yields CDR1 LGHNA and CDR2 YNFKEQ. CDR3 bases: TGTGCCAGCAGCCAAGATCGAACGGGGGGGCCAGATACGCAGTATTTT. It yields the protein CASSQDRTGGPDTQYF.

The chain joins TRBV28 to TRBJ2-1; D may be TRBD1 or TRBD2 (5 bases each). The V gene's germline CDR1 is MDHEN and CDR2 SYDVKM. The ends were cut back, 8 bases at V and 4 bases at J, with 15 bases in the middle. The CDR3 length is 14 residues. In DNA, the CDR3 is TGTGCCAGCCTGCGTCCGGGACCTTACAATGAGCAGTTCTTC. Translation gives CASLRPGPYNEQFF.

This clone turned up a few times. The gene calls are TRBV18 and TRBJ2-3; D not certain. V was shortened by 3 bases and J by 4 bases, with 8 bases between the two germline ends. This CDR3 comprises 13 residues. Germline V gene data show CDR1 as KGHSH and CDR2 as LQKENI. Here the CDR3 DNA reads TGTGCCAGCTCACCCCTTGGGGCAGATACGCAGTATTTT. Translated: CASSPLGADTQYF.

This clone was seen a handful of times. V is TRBV30 and J is TRBJ1-1; no definite D call. The CDR3 sequence is 14 residues long. The germline V gene encodes CDR1 GTSNPN and CDR2 SVGIG (reference sequence). The ends were cut back, 4 bases at V and 3 bases at J, with 15 bases in the middle. CDR3 protein: CAWTTRISDTEAFF. CDR3 sequence (DNA): TGTGCCTGGACCACACGGATAAGTGACACTGAAGCTTTCTTT.

This clone was counted a few times. The chain carries TRBV29-1 and TRBJ1-4, with TRBD1 as a possible D gene (5 bases). Trimming pared 4 bases from V and 7 bases from J, leaving 13 bases between. This CDR3 is 13 amino acids long. Germline loops: CDR1 SQVTM, CDR2 ANQGSEA. This chain's CDR3 is CSVGTPGGEKLFF. The CDR3, as DNA: TGCAGCGTTGGGACGCCGGGGGGTGAAAAACTGTTTTTT. Complete variable domain (other parts from reference TRBV29-1 and TRBJ1-4): SAVISQKPSRDICQRGTSLTIQCQVDSQVTMMFWYRQQPGQSLTLIATANQGSEATYESGFVIDKFPISRPNLTFSTLTVSNMSPEDSSIYLCSVGTPGGEKLFFGSGTQLSVL.

The table lists this clone with a few counts. The V and J genes are TRBV6-5 and TRBJ2-7; a weak D match, TRBD1 (7 bases). Germline CDR1 is MNHEY and CDR2 is SVGAGI. V was clipped by 5 bases and J by 0 bases, with 14 bases between them. This CDR3 contains 15 residues. The CDR3 bases are TGTGCCAGCAGTCCAAGGCGGGACAGCTCCTACGAGCAGTACTTC. Its protein product is CASSPRRDSSYEQYF.

For this clone: This CDR3 is also generated by other DNA sequences in the sample. The chain recombines TRBV5-1 with TRBJ2-5; tentative D call: TRBD2 (6 bases). Deletions cut 0 bases from V and 1 base from J, with 10 bases between. The CDR3 is made up of 15 amino acids. The germline V gene has CDR1 SGHRS and CDR2 YFSETQ. CDR3 amino acids: CASSLAGSLQETQYF. In nucleotides, the CDR3 is TGCGCCAGCAGCTTGGCCGGGAGCCTCCAAGAGACCCAGTACTTC.

The chain uses TRBV27 and TRBJ2-1; D is ambiguous. This CDR3 has 15 residues. The germline CDR1 and CDR2 sequences are MNHEY and SMNVEV (reference sequence). Trimming left V 8 bases short and J 5 bases short, with 19 bases between. CDR3 residues: CASARSYDQNNEQFF. CDR3 sequence (DNA): TGTGCCAGCGCCCGGTCCTATGACCAAAACAATGAGCAGTTCTTC.

Concerning this clone itself: In the same sample, other DNA sequences code for this CDR3. V usage is TRBV2 and J usage is TRBJ2-7; no reliable D call. Between the trimmed V and J ends, which lost 2 bases and 3 bases, there was a span of 5 bases. The CDR3 consists of 12 residues. CDR1 and CDR2 (germline): SNHLY, FYNNEI. The DNA of the CDR3 is TGTGCCAGCAGTGAACAGAGCTACGAGCAGTACTTC. It encodes CASSEQSYEQYF.

The rearrangement uses TRBV28 and TRBJ2-1; TRBD2 aligns across 14 bases. The CDR3 contains 15 residues. V dropped 2 bases and J dropped 10; count of bases not matched to a gene: 4. Germline CDR1 is MDHEN and CDR2 is SYDVKM. CDR3 coding DNA: TGTGCCAGCAGTTTAGGACTAGCGGGAGGAGGCGAGCAGTTCTTC. It specifies CASSLGLAGGGEQFF.